This T cell receptor (beta chain) stems from a study of cytomegalovirus exposure and HLA in healthy donors. General study results and limits: The study had only CMV serostatus as immune exposure information. Exclusion applied to some V segments, including TRBV6-2 and TRBV6-3, as they were indistinguishable.

A multiplex PCR was run with 60 Vbeta primers and 13 Jbeta primers. The method was immunoSEQ multiplex PCR; TCRdb's version includes in-frame clones alone and lacks a portion of them. In the table there are about 130,000 clones, over 60% of which are singletons. The CDR3 spans 13 residues. V was shortened by 11 bases and J by 5 bases, with 15 bases between the two germline ends. Germline loops: CDR1 MDHEN, CDR2 SYDVKM. On this clone: Its antigen is not known.

V and J are TRBV28 and TRBJ1-4, with a possible D match to TRBD1 (5 bases). The TCR was taken from a man between 45 and 60 years old in good health and CMV-seronegative. Sequencing was performed on PBMCs. The CDR3 region is CAGGDPLNEKLFF. The CDR3 nucleotides read TGTGCCGGCGGGGACCCGCTAAATGAAAAACTGTTTTTT.